This is a list of T cell receptor beta chains from one sample in a study of T-cell memory formation after mild COVID-19. TCRdb reprocessed the 5' RACE reads via MiXCR and lists one record per CDR3 protein. The data contain hundreds of thousands of distinct CDR3 sequences, approximately 24% of them seen just once; the ten biggest clones take up about 10%. Sequenced: PBMCs or a T cell subset sorted from them (not recorded which). The receptor set was obtained from an adult woman who had mild COVID-19 (a few samples of this study predate the infection). Cell type and time point are not known. The CDR3 runs from the conserved cysteine through the conserved F or W. D genes are given only for firm matches. The size entry is marked missing in some rows and otherwise reads once, few, many or a size class.

v_gene	abundance	d_gene	j_gene	CDR3nt	CDR3aa
TRBV12-3/TRBV12-4	few	.	TRBJ1-1	TGTGCCAGCAGTCCGGGGGCGTTGAACACTGAAGCTTTCTTT	CASSPGALNTEAFF
TRBV7-2	once	.	TRBJ2-6	TGTGCCAGCAGCTTAGCGTACAGGACTGGGGCCAACGTCCTGACTTTC	CASSLAYRTGANVLTF
TRBV6-2/TRBV6-3	.	TRBD2	TRBJ2-2	TGTGCCAGCAGTTACTCGGGTCTAGCGGGAGGGCCCGTCACCGGGGAGCTGTTTTTT	CASSYSGLAGGPVTGELFF
TRBV7-6	.	.	TRBJ1-6	TGTGCCAGCAGCTTAGAGCAGGGGTTTAATTCACCCCTCCACTTT	CASSLEQGFNSPLHF
TRBV5-1	few	TRBD1	TRBJ1-4	TGCGCCAGCAGCCTGGGACAGCTAGAAAAACTGTTTTTT	CASSLGQLEKLFF
TRBV5-1	few	TRBD2	TRBJ2-1	TGCGCCAGCAGCTTAACTAGCGGGGGATCAAACAATGAGCAGTTCTTC	CASSLTSGGSNNEQFF
TRBV12-3/TRBV12-4	.	TRBD1	TRBJ1-1	TGTGCCAGCAGTTTAAGGCAGGGGGCTGCTGAAGCTTTCTTT	CASSLRQGAAEAFF
TRBV3-1	.	TRBD1	TRBJ2-7	TGTGCCAGCAGCCCCCCGCTTACCGGGACAGGGTCTGGCGAGCAGTACTTC	CASSPPLTGTGSGEQYF
TRBV27	.	TRBD2	TRBJ2-3	TGTGCCAGCAGTTTAGCCCCGCTAGCGGGGGGGCCTGATACGCAGTATTTT	CASSLAPLAGGPDTQYF
TRBV4-1	few	.	TRBJ1-2	TGCGCCAGCAGCCAAGATGAAGGGGTCATTGACTATGGCTACACCTTC	CASSQDEGVIDYGYTF
TRBV11-3	.	TRBD2	TRBJ2-1	TGTGCCAGCAGCTTACGTCGTCTAGCGGACGAGCAGTTCTTC	CASSLRRLADEQFF
TRBV18	.	.	TRBJ1-1	TGTGCCAGCTCACCAGAACCAGGTCCGAACACTGAAGCTTTCTTT	CASSPEPGPNTEAFF
TRBV15	.	.	TRBJ1-2	TGTGCCACCAGCAGAGTGGGCAGGACTGGAAACTATGGCTACACCTTC	CATSRVGRTGNYGYTF
TRBV11-2	few	.	TRBJ2-1	TGTGCCAGCAGTTCTCACCCGGGACCAGATAATGAGCAGTTCTTC	CASSSHPGPDNEQFF
TRBV5-6	.	.	TRBJ1-1	TGTGCCAGCAGCACCTTCGGATTCATGAACACTGAAGCTTTCTTT	CASSTFGFMNTEAFF
TRBV20-1	.	.	TRBJ2-4	TGCAGTGCCAGCCCACTAGCCAAAAACATTCAGTACTTC	CSASPLAKNIQYF
TRBV19	.	TRBD1	TRBJ1-1	TGTGCCAGTATTGGGAGGGGGCACACTGAAGCTTTCTTT	CASIGRGHTEAFF
TRBV20-1	few	.	TRBJ2-3	TGCAGTGCTAGAGATCCTCTGATCCCAGGCACAGATACGCAGTATTTT	CSARDPLIPGTDTQYF
TRBV18	.	TRBD1	TRBJ1-3	TGTGCCAGCTCACACGAAGACAGGGGAGCTGGAAACACCATATATTTT	CASSHEDRGAGNTIYF
TRBV4-1	few	.	TRBJ2-7	.	CASSQVIHFGTLAYEQYF
TRBV12-3/TRBV12-4	few	.	TRBJ2-2	TGTGCCAGCAGTTTTGGGTCCCGGGAGAAGCTGTTTTTT	CASSFGSREKLFF
TRBV6-6	.	TRBD2	TRBJ2-3	TGTGCCAGCAGAGGCGGGGGGGGAGTAGGAGATACGCAGTATTTT	CASRGGGGVGDTQYF
TRBV6-1	few	TRBD1	TRBJ2-5	TGTGCCAGCAGACCCTCCGGGACAGGGGTAGAGACCCAGTACTTC	CASRPSGTGVETQYF
TRBV15	.	.	TRBJ2-1	TGTGCCACCAGCAGAGACCCTAGGCGAAGCTCCTACAATGAGCAGTTCTTC	CATSRDPRRSSYNEQFF
TRBV6-6	.	TRBD1	TRBJ2-5	TGTGCCAGCAGTGCCCTCCGGGACAGACAAGAGACCCAGTACTTC	CASSALRDRQETQYF
TRBV5-6	.	.	TRBJ1-1	TGTGCCAGCAGCTTGTCAGGTGAAGCTTTCTTT	CASSLSGEAFF
TRBV6-6	.	TRBD1	TRBJ1-2	TGTGCCAGCAGTTACACAGGGGGAGACTATGGCTACACCTTC	CASSYTGGDYGYTF
TRBV20-1	.	.	TRBJ1-6	TGCAGTGCTAGAGGGGTCGGGTCTTCACCCCTCCACTTT	CSARGVGSSPLHF
TRBV29-1	few	TRBD1	TRBJ2-7	TGCAGCGTTGAAGGAGCCGGGACAGGTGGCGAGCAGTACTTC	CSVEGAGTGGEQYF
TRBV4-1	.	.	TRBJ2-4	TGCGCCAGCAGCCAAGCTCCATCGAAGAAAAACATTCAGTACTTC	CASSQAPSKKNIQYF
TRBV2	few	.	TRBJ2-2	TGTGCCAGCAGTGAGGAGAGATTCACCGGGGAGCTGTTTTTT	CASSEERFTGELFF